This is a list of T cell receptor beta chains from one sample in a study of shared clonotypes between healthy human individuals. Clones were sequenced by immunoSEQ multiplex PCR, and TCRdb holds only the in-frame ones, with some missing. The sample has about 2.4 million clones, 80% to 95% seen once. Sample: naive CD4+ T cells from PBMCs. Receptors originate from a man aged 18-30 years in good health. Some clones in this sample may be carry-over from other donors' samples. Each CDR3 is given with its conserved first and last residue. Each record gives: D gene, V gene, J gene, clone size, CDR3 protein, CDR3 DNA. A D gene is named only where the DNA matches it firmly. Some rows have no size entry. The others give once, few or many, or a class for an expanded clone.

>.|TRBV6-6|TRBJ1-1|.
CASTPGAGKDTEAFF
TGTGCCAGCACCCCGGGGGCAGGTAAGGACACTGAAGCTTTCTTT
>.|TRBV4-1|TRBJ2-7|.
CASSPTPGATYEQYF
TGCGCCAGCAGCCCTACACCGGGAGCGACCTACGAGCAGTACTTC
>.|TRBV5-1|TRBJ1-3|.
CASSTLSGNTIYF
TGCGCCAGCAGCACCCTCTCTGGAAACACCATATATTTT
>.|TRBV10-2|TRBJ2-2|.
CATYEMPGQANTGELFF
TGCGCCACCTATGAAATGCCGGGACAAGCGAACACCGGGGAGCTGTTTTTT
>.|TRBV5-5|TRBJ2-7|.
CASSDFGRRVSYEQYF
TGTGCCAGCAGCGATTTTGGGCGCAGGGTATCGTACGAGCAGTACTTC
>.|TRBV5-1|TRBJ2-1|.
CASSYGPYNEQFF
TGCGCCAGCAGCTACGGGCCCTACAATGAGCAGTTCTTC
>TRBD1|TRBV28|TRBJ1-2|.
CASSSGQASRGYTF
TGTGCCAGCAGTTCCGGACAGGCGTCGAGAGGCTACACCTTC
>.|TRBV4-1|TRBJ2-7|once
CASSQVRGGASYEQYF
TGCGCCAGCAGCCAAGTACGAGGAGGCGCCTCCTACGAGCAGTACTTC
>.|TRBV27|TRBJ2-6|.
CASLLLGANVLTF
TGTGCCAGCCTACTACTTGGGGCCAACGTCCTGACTTTC
>.|TRBV19|TRBJ1-5|few
CASSNLRDQPQHF
TGTGCCAGTAGTAATTTGAGGGATCAGCCCCAGCATTTT
>.|TRBV7-2|TRBJ2-2|.
CASSLDKHRPGELFF
TGTGCCAGCAGCTTAGATAAACATAGGCCCGGGGAGCTGTTTTTT
>.|TRBV6-6|TRBJ1-3|once
CASNGPEDPSGNTIYF
TGTGCCAGCAACGGACCCGAGGACCCCTCTGGAAACACCATATATTTT
>.|TRBV9|TRBJ1-5|.
CASSDGPKSNQPQHF
TGTGCCAGCAGCGATGGACCTAAAAGCAATCAGCCCCAGCATTTT
>.|TRBV5-1|TRBJ1-2|few
CASSSDSYGYTF
TGCGCCAGCAGCTCGGACAGCTATGGCTACACCTTC
>.|TRBV11-2|TRBJ1-5|.
CASSLNRNSNQPQHF
TGTGCCAGCAGCCTAAACAGAAATAGCAATCAGCCCCAGCATTTT
>TRBD1|TRBV18|TRBJ2-7|.
CASSRNLRDRGRISVYEQYF
TGTGCCAGCTCAAGAAACCTCCGGGACAGGGGGCGGATATCCGTATACGAGCAGTACTTC
>TRBD1|TRBV27|TRBJ1-1|.
CASRSTGVPEAFF
TGTGCCAGCAGGTCGACAGGGGTCCCCGAAGCTTTCTTT
>.|TRBV19|TRBJ1-3|.
CASSIRLPRSGNTIYF
TGTGCCAGTAGTATAAGACTGCCCCGCTCTGGAAACACCATATATTTT
>.|TRBV21-1|TRBJ2-7|.
CASSKVHHKSSYEQYF
TGTGCCAGCAGCAAAGTCCATCATAAAAGCTCCTACGAGCAGTACTTC
>.|TRBV21-1|TRBJ2-5|.
CASPRDSQETQYF
TGTGCCAGCCCCCGGGACAGTCAAGAGACCCAGTACTTC